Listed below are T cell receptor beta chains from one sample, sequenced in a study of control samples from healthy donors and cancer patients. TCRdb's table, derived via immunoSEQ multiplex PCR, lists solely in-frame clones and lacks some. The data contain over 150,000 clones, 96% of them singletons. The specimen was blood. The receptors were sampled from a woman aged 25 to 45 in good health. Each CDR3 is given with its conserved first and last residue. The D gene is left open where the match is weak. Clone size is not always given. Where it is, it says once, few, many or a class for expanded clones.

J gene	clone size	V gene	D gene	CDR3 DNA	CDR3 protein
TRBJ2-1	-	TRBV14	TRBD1	TGTGCCAGCAGCCAGAGGACAGGCTCCTACAATGAGCAGTTCTTC	CASSQRTGSYNEQFF
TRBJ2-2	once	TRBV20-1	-	TGCAGTGCCATCGGCCCCGGGGAGCTGTTTTTT	CSAIGPGELFF
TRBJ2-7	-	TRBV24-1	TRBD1	TGTGCCACCAGTGATTCGACAGGGTCCCCCTCTGAGCAGTACTTC	CATSDSTGSPSEQYF
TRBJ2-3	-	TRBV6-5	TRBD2	TGTGCCAGCAGGTTAGCGGGAGCCACAGATACGCAGTATTTT	CASRLAGATDTQYF
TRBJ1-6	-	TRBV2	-	TGTGCCAGCAGCTCTCGGGGGGGTGCGACCCTCCACTTT	CASSSRGGATLHF
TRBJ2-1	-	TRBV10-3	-	TGTGCCATCAGACCGGGCCCTTACAATGAGCAGTTCTTC	CAIRPGPYNEQFF
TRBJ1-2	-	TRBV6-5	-	TGTGCCAGCAGTCCCCCAGGTTATGGCTACACCTTC	CASSPPGYGYTF
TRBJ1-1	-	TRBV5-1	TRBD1	TGCGCCAGCAGCTTAGGACAGGCCGGCCTGAACACTGAAGCTTTCTTT	CASSLGQAGLNTEAFF
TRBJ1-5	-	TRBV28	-	TGTGCCGATGGACCTTATAGCAATCAGCCCCAGCATTTT	CADGPYSNQPQHF
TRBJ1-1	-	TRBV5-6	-	TGTGCCAGCACCATATTGAACACTGAAGCTTTCTTT	CASTILNTEAFF
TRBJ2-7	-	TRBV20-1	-	TGCAGTGCTAGAGATGACATCGAGCAGTACTTC	CSARDDIEQYF
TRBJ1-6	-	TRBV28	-	TGTGCCAGCAGTTTTGCGGGACGTTATTCACCCCTCCACTTT	CASSFAGRYSPLHF
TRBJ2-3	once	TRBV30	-	TGTGCCTGGAATTGGGGTCCTAGCACAGATACGCAGTATTTT	CAWNWGPSTDTQYF
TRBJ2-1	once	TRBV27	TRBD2	TGTGCCAGCAGTTTATCAGTAGCGGGCTACAATGAGCAGTTCTTC	CASSLSVAGYNEQFF
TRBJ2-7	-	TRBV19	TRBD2	TGTGCCAGTAGTATAGATCGACTAGCGGGAGAGCCCGAGCAGTACTTC	CASSIDRLAGEPEQYF
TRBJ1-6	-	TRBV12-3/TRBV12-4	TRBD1	TGTGCCAGCAGCGGACAGGGTAGATCACCCCTCCACTTT	CASSGQGRSPLHF
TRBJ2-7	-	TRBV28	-	TGTGCCAGCAGTTTGGCCGGCACCTACGAGCAGTACTTC	CASSLAGTYEQYF
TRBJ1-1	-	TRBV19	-	TGTGCCAGTATAAACTGGAGGACGGGGAACACTGAAGCTTTCTTT	CASINWRTGNTEAFF
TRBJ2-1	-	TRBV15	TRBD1	TGTGCCACCAGCACCTCCGGGACAGGGGGCGCGTGGCGGGAGAGGTACAATGAGCAGTTCTTC	CATSTSGTGGAWRERYNEQFF
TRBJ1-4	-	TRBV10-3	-	TGTGCCATCAGTGATGTGGGGGGTGATAATGAAAAACTGTTTTTT	CAISDVGGDNEKLFF
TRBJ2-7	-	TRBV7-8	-	TGTGCCAGCAGCTCGGTTGGGGCAGGGGCCTACGAGCAGTACTTC	CASSSVGAGAYEQYF
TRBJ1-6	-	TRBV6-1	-	TGTGCCAGCAGTGAAAGGGCGGGCGATTCACCCCTCCACTTT	CASSERAGDSPLHF
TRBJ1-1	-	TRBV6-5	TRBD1	TGTGCCAGCAGCAGAGGGACAGAGAAGAACACTGAAGCTTTCTTT	CASSRGTEKNTEAFF
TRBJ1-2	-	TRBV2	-	TGTGCCAGCAGTGAAAGGGACGCCGGTGAGGTTCGTCATACCTTC	CASSERDAGEVRHTF
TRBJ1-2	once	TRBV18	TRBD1	TGTGCCAGCTCACCCGGGACAGGACTTACCACTAACTATGGCTACACCTTC	CASSPGTGLTTNYGYTF
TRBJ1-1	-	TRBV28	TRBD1	TGTGCCAGCAGTTTAGACAGGGGTGAAGCTTTCTTT	CASSLDRGEAFF
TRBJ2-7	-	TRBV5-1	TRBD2	TGCGCCAGCAGCGAAGGACTAGCGGGAGCCTACGAGCAGTACTTC	CASSEGLAGAYEQYF
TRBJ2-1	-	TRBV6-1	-	TGTGCCAGCAGTGAACGGACAGCGAGCTCCTACAATGAGCAGTTCTTC	CASSERTASSYNEQFF
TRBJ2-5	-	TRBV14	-	TGTGCCAGCAGCCAAGGCTGGTGGGAGACCCAGTACTTC	CASSQGWWETQYF
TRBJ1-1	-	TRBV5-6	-	TGTGCCAGCAGCTCCTTCGGAGGGGGTAGGACTGAAGCTTTCTTT	CASSSFGGGRTEAFF
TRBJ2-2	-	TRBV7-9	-	TGTGCCAGCAGCTTTAACACCGGGGAGCTGTTTTTT	CASSFNTGELFF
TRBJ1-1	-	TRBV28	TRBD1	TGTGCCAGCAGCATAACCGGGACAGGGATCGGTGAAGCTTTCTTT	CASSITGTGIGEAFF
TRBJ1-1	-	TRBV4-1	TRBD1	TGCGCCAGCAGCCCCCGGCAGGGGGCAAACACTGAAGCTTTCTTT	CASSPRQGANTEAFF
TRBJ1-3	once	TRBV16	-	TGTGCCAGCAGCCAATGGGGGGACTTCTCTGGAAACACCATATATTTT	CASSQWGDFSGNTIYF
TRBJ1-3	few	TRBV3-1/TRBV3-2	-	TGTGCCAGCCGAGGTACGGACAGAGGAAACACCATATATTTT	CASRGTDRGNTIYF
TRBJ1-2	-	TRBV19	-	TGTGCCAGTAGTGTCGCAGAGGGCTACACCTTC	CASSVAEGYTF
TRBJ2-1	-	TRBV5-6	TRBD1	TGTGCCAGCAGCTTTATCCGGACAGGGACCTACAATGAGCAGTTCTTC	CASSFIRTGTYNEQFF
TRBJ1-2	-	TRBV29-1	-	TGCAGCGTTTCAGACAGTCAGTATGGCTACACCTTC	CSVSDSQYGYTF
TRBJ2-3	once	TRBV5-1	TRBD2	TGCGCCAGCAGCCTGAGGGGTAGCGGGACTTTAAAAGCAGATACGCAGTATTTT	CASSLRGSGTLKADTQYF
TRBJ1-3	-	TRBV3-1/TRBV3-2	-	TGTGCCAGCAGCCAAGATCTGGGTGCGGGCGGAAACACCATATATTTT	CASSQDLGAGGNTIYF
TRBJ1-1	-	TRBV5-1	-	TGCGCCAGCAGCTATGACAGGAACACTGAAGCTTTCTTT	CASSYDRNTEAFF
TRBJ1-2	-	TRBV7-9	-	TGTGCCAGCAGCGAGCAATCTAACTATGGCTACACCTTC	CASSEQSNYGYTF
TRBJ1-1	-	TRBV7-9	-	TGTGCCAGCAGCTTAGCCCTGGGGAACACTGAAGCTTTCTTT	CASSLALGNTEAFF
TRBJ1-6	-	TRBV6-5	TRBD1	TGTGCCAGCAGTTACACAACAGGGGAGTCACCCCTCCACTTT	CASSYTTGESPLHF
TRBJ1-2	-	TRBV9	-	TGTGCCAGCAGCGTAGGTGGAGGGTCTGCTGGCTACACCTTC	CASSVGGGSAGYTF
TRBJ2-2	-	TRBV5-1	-	TGCGCCAGCACCTGGGGGGTTGACACCGGGGAGCTGTTTTTT	CASTWGVDTGELFF
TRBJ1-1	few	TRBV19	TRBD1	TGTGCCAGTAACAAGAACAGGGGGGGAAATACTATGAACACTGAAGCTTTCTTT	CASNKNRGGNTMNTEAFF
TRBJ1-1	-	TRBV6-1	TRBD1	TGTGCCAGCAGTGAAGCGGACAGGAAAGCTTTCTTT	CASSEADRKAFF
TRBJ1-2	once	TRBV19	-	TGTGCCAGTAGTATCCCGGGACCGGGGATGGTATATGGCTACACCTTC	CASSIPGPGMVYGYTF
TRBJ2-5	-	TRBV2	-	TGTGCCAGCAGTCTTGAGGGGGGGGCCCAAGAGACCCAGTACTTC	CASSLEGGAQETQYF
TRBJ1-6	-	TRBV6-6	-	TGTGCCAGCAGTCCACTATTTGGGAATTCACCCCTCCACTTT	CASSPLFGNSPLHF
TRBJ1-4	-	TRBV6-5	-	TGTGCCAGCAGTCCCCTTGGGGAAAAACTGTTTTTT	CASSPLGEKLFF
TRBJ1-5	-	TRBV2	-	TGTGCCAGCAGGCCTACAGGGTTTAGCAATCAGCCCCAGCATTTT	CASRPTGFSNQPQHF
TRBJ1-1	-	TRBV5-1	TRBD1	TGCGCCAGCAGCCCTGCCGGGACAGGGCTACTGAACACTGAAGCTTTCTTT	CASSPAGTGLLNTEAFF
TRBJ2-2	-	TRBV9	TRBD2	TGTGCCAGCAGCCCCGGGACTAGCGGGAGTTGGGCCGGGGAGCTGTTTTTT	CASSPGTSGSWAGELFF
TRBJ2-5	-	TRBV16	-	TGTGCCAGCAGCCATTTGGGCACCACAGGGGAGACCCAGTACTTC	CASSHLGTTGETQYF
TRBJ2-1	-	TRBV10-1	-	TGCGCCAGCAGTGACCCCCAGTGGGGCTCCTACAATGAGCAGTTCTTC	CASSDPQWGSYNEQFF